The 15 T cell receptor beta chains below were found in one sample sequenced in a study of blood T cell repertoires in COVID-19. Sequencing was performed with immunoSEQ multiplex PCR; in TCRdb, only in-frame clones are kept and a portion is missing. The sample carries over 100,000 clones, over 60% recorded once. Material: peripheral blood. These receptors were obtained from a woman in her seventies with acute or convalescent COVID-19.

This chain links TRBV7-2 with TRBJ1-2; D possibly corresponds to TRBD1 (6 bases). This CDR3 has 15 amino acids. The germline V and J ends were trimmed by 5 bases and 1 base, with 14 bases remaining between them. The germline CDR1 and CDR2 sequences are SGHTA and FQGNSA. The CDR3 bases are TGTGCCAGCAGCGCCACTACAGGGTATAACTATGGCTACACCTTC. It translates to CASSATTGYNYGYTF.

V is TRBV5-1 and J is TRBJ1-4; TRBD1 matches at 7 bases. Trimming removed 1 base from V and 14 bases from J; junction bases left unmatched: 8. The CDR3 sequence is 13 residues long. Germline lookup yields CDR1 SGHRS and CDR2 YFSETQ. This CDR3 is CASSLLAGGVLFF. The CDR3 DNA follows: TGCGCCAGCAGCTTGTTGGCAGGGGGAGTGCTGTTTTTT.

This chain uses TRBV2 with TRBJ2-3, with 11 bases aligning to TRBD2. In germline, CDR1 is SNHLY, CDR2 FYNNEI. The CDR3 is 17 amino acids. V dropped 6 bases and J dropped 4; count of bases not matched to a gene: 12. CDR3: CASSRGVAGGRADTQYF. The CDR3 DNA reads as TGTGCCAGCAGCCGGGGTGTAGCGGGGGGGCGCGCAGATACGCAGTATTTT.

This clone was counted only a few times. The J gene is TRBJ1-1, the V gene TRBV18; D possibly corresponds to TRBD1 (5 bases). The V end lost 2 bases, the J end lost 0 bases, and 13 bases lay between the germline ends. The CDR3 runs 16 residues. Per the germline V gene, CDR1 is KGHSH and CDR2 is LQKENI. In nucleotides, the CDR3 is TGTGCCAGCTCACCATCAAATAGGGGCCTGAACACTGAAGCTTTCTTT. Protein: CASSPSNRGLNTEAFF.

V usage is TRBV27 and J usage is TRBJ2-7; 9 nucleotides agree with TRBD2. The V gene end was trimmed by 3 bases and the J gene end by 2 bases; junction bases not matched to a gene: 2. This CDR3 has 14 amino acids. Looked up from germline, CDR1 is MNHEY and CDR2 is SMNVEV (reference sequence). The CDR3 loop is CASSLAGGPYEQYF. CDR3 DNA: TGTGCCAGCAGTTTGGCGGGAGGGCCCTACGAGCAGTACTTC.

Only one count was recorded for this clone. This chain links TRBV28 with TRBJ1-6; maybe TRBD1 (5 bases). Germline V CDR1 and CDR2: MDHEN, SYDVKM. The CDR3 is 17 residues long. The ends were cut back, 4 bases at V and 0 bases at J, with 13 bases in the middle. CDR3 in amino acids: CASSSEGVSSYNSPLHF. DNA for the CDR3: TGTGCCAGCAGTTCGGAAGGGGTCTCCTCCTATAATTCACCCCTCCACTTT.

The chain carries TRBV10-2 and TRBJ2-5; 8 nucleotides line up with TRBD2. Germline V CDR1 and CDR2: WSHSY, SAAADI. The CDR3 covers 16 residues. V was pared by 0 bases and J by 8 bases, with 11 bases of the junction left unmatched. Here the CDR3 reads CASSESRTSGGLTQYF. Written as DNA, the CDR3 is TGCGCCAGCAGTGAGTCGAGAACTAGCGGTGGCCTAACCCAGTACTTC.

Only one count was recorded for this clone. The V call is TRBV12-3 or TRBV12-4, the J call TRBJ2-3; 9 bases fit TRBD2. The CDR3 sequence is 13 residues long. The J segment lost 3 bases and the V segment lost 10 bases, leaving 5 bases of the junction unmatched. The CDR3: CATTGLATDTQYF. The CDR3 DNA reads as TGTGCCACCACGGGACTAGCAACAGATACGCAGTATTTT.

The chain has TRBV5-4 and TRBJ1-1; 10 bases align to TRBD1. This CDR3 is 13 amino acids long. The V gene's germline CDR1 is SGHNT and CDR2 YYREEE (reference sequence). V lost 4 bases to trimming and J lost 6 bases; unmatched junction nucleotides: 3. The CDR3 bases are TGTGCCAGCAGCGGGACAGGGGCGGCTGAAGCTTTCTTT. This sequence encodes CASSGTGAAEAFF.

The V call is TRBV4-1, the J call TRBJ2-2, with 11 bases identical to TRBD2. Germline assignment: CDR1 MGHRA and CDR2 YSYEKL. The CDR3 is made up of 16 amino acids. Unmatched junction bases numbered 2, after V lost 0 bases and J lost 5 bases. This CDR3 reads CASSQEASGRTGELFF. As DNA, the CDR3 is TGCGCCAGCAGCCAAGAGGCTAGCGGGAGGACCGGGGAGCTGTTTTTT.

This sequence joins TRBV7-2 and TRBJ1-5; D remains ambiguous. Germline values: CDR1 SGHTA, CDR2 FQGNSA. This CDR3 contains 12 residues. With 3 bases removed from V and 9 bases from J, the gap between germline ends came to 9 bases. DNA for the CDR3: TGTGCCAGCAGCTTTTTGCGTGGGCCCCAGCATTTT. It translates to CASSFLRGPQHF.

The chain carries TRBV5-3 and TRBJ1-5; 8 bases map to TRBD1. TRBV5-3 is reported as an ORF; its role is uncertain. The V segment lost 4 bases and the J segment 6 bases; nucleotides outside the gene matches: 9. This CDR3 has 15 residues. CDR3 coding DNA: TGTGCCAGAAGCCCGGGACAGGAGAAGGGTCAGCCCCAGCATTTT. This sequence encodes CARSPGQEKGQPQHF.

The chain carries TRBV28 and TRBJ2-3; possible D gene TRBD2, 6 bases. This CDR3 region has 15 residues. Germline CDR1 MDHEN, CDR2 SYDVKM. Trimming removed 4 bases from V and 3 bases from J, with 14 bases in between. The chain's CDR3 is CASSSPAEGTDTQYF. The CDR3, as DNA: TGTGCCAGCAGTTCCCCAGCGGAGGGGACAGATACGCAGTATTTT.

V gene TRBV7-9 combines with J gene TRBJ2-1; 10 bases fit TRBD2. The CDR3 is 17 residues long. CDR1 and CDR2 from the germline V gene are SEHNR and FQNEAQ (reference sequence). V lost 3 bases and J lost 5; bases outside the gene matches: 10. The CDR3 coding sequence is TGTGCCAGCAGCTTTTTGCCCGGACTAGCGGAAAACAATGAGCAGTTCTTC. This translates into CASSFLPGLAENNEQFF. The complete variable domain, with remaining parts taken from reference TRBV7-9 and TRBJ2-1, reads DTGVSQNPRHKITKRGQNVTFRCDPISEHNRLYWYRQTLGQGPEFLTYFQNEAQLEKSRLLSDRFSAERPKGSFSTLEIQRTEQGDSAMYLCASSFLPGLAENNEQFFGPGTRLTVL.

This clone was seen a handful of times. This rearrangement joins TRBV9 to TRBJ1-6; 8 nucleotides match TRBD1. The CDR3 loop spans 15 amino acids. The germline V gene has CDR1 SGDLS and CDR2 YYNGEE. V dropped 3 bases and J dropped 7; count of bases not matched to a gene: 6. CDR3 residues: CASSAGQGKNSPLHF. The CDR3 nucleotides are TGTGCCAGCAGCGCAGGACAGGGTAAAAATTCACCCCTCCACTTT.